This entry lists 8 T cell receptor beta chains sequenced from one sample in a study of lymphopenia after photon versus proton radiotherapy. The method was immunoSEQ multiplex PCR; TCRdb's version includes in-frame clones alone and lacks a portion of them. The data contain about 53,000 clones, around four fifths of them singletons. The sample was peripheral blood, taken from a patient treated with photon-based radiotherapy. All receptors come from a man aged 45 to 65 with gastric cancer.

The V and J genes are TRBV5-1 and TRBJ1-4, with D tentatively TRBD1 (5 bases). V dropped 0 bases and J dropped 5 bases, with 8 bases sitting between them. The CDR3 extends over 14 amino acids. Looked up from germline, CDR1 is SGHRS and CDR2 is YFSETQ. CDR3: CASSLGGQNEKLFF. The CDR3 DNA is TGCGCCAGCAGCTTGGGAGGACAAAATGAAAAACTGTTTTTT.

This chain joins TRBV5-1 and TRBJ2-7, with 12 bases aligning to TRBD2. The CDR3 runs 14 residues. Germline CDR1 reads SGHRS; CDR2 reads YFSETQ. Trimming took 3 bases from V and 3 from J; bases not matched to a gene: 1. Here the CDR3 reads CASSSLAGGYEQYF. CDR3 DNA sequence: TGCGCCAGCAGCTCACTAGCGGGAGGCTACGAGCAGTACTTC.

The CDR3 DNA follows: TGCGCCAGCAGCCAAGAGGCGGAGACTGAAGCTTTCTTT. Amino acids: CASSQEAETEAFF. The V call is TRBV4-3, the J call TRBJ1-1; D unresolved. The CDR3 loop spans 13 amino acids. Germline loops: CDR1 LGHNA, CDR2 YSLEER. The germline V and J ends were trimmed by 0 bases and 5 bases, with 7 bases remaining between them.

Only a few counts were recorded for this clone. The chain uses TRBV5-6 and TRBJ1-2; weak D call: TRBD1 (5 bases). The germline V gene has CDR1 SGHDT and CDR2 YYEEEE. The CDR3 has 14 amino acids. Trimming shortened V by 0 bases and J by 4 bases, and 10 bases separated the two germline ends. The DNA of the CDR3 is TGTGCCAGCAGCTTGGGTCAGGGAGTCTATGGCTACACCTTC. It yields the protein CASSLGQGVYGYTF.

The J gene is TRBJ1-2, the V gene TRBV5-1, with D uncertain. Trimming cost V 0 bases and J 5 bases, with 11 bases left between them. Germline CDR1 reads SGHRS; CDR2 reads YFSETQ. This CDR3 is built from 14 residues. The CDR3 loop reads CASSLAGEKYGYTF. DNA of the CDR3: TGCGCCAGCAGCTTGGCCGGGGAAAAATATGGCTACACCTTC.

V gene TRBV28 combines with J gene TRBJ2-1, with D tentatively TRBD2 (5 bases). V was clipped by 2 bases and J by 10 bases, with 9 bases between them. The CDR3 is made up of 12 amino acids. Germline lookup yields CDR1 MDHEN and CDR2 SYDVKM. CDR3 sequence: CASSLVKREQFF. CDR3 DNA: TGTGCCAGCAGTTTAGTAAAGCGGGAGCAGTTCTTC.

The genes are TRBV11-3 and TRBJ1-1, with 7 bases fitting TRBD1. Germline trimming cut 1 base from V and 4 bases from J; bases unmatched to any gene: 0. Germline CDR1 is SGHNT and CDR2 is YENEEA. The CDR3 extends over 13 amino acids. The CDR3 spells CASSLGTGTEAFF. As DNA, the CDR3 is TGTGCCAGCAGCTTAGGGACAGGCACTGAAGCTTTCTTT.

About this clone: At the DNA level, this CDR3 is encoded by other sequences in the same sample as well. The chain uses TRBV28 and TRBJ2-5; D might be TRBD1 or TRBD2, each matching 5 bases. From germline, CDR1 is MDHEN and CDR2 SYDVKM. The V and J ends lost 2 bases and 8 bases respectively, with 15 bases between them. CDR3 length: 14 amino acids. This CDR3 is CASSLNGARETQYF. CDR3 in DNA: TGTGCCAGCAGTTTAAACGGGGCCCGGGAAACCCAGTACTTC.